This TCR beta chain was captured by sequencing in a study of blood T cell repertoires in COVID-19. The CDR3 has 14 residues. The germline V gene encodes CDR1 LNHDA and CDR2 SQIVND (reference sequence). Between the trimmed V and J ends, which lost 7 bases and 4 bases, there was a span of 15 bases. Original analysis: Reference gene primer amplification gave nucleated cell count estimates. The method was immunoSEQ multiplex PCR; TCRdb's version includes in-frame clones alone and lacks a portion of them. V, J and clone size are taken as reported in that table, and D and trimming were inferred from the DNA itself. The sample includes approximately 140,000 clones, roughly 85% of them seen just once.

The chain joins TRBV19 to TRBJ2-3; the D gene is possibly TRBD2 (6 bases). The specimen sequenced was peripheral blood. The clonotype was recovered from a man between 65 and 85 years old with acute or convalescent COVID-19. The CDR3 DNA reads as TGTGCCAGTACCTCGCGGGGAAACGCAGATACGCAGTATTTT. Translation: CASTSRGNADTQYF.